One and the same sample provided the 13 T cell receptor beta chains below, sequenced in a study of T cell repertoires in cytomegalovirus infection. TCRdb re-derived calls from the reads in MiXCR, one entry per CDR3 protein. The sample has 630,000 or so distinct CDR3 sequences, 20% to 25% seen once. Sequenced input: CD8+ T cells from PBMCs. The receptors stem from a human donor in good health (CMV status not recorded). Some clones in this sample may be carry-over from other donors' samples.

The chain couples TRBV4-3 to TRBJ2-6; the D is unclear. This CDR3 comprises 14 residues. V was clipped by 3 bases and J by 1 base, with 4 bases between them. Germline values: CDR1 LGHNA, CDR2 YSLEER. This CDR3 is CASSQSSGANVLTF. CDR3 DNA sequence: TGCGCCAGCAGCCAGAGTTCTGGGGCCAACGTCCTGACTTTC.

This clonotype showed up just once. With a much larger clone just one base away, this may be a read error. The chain links TRBV6-2 or TRBV6-3 to TRBJ1-1; the match to TRBD1 covers 9 bases. This CDR3 is built from 16 residues. Germline CDR1 is MNHEY and CDR2 is SVGEGT. This chain's CDR3 is CASSLDRGFVWIETFF. CDR3 nucleotide sequence: TGTGCCAGCAGTCTAGACAGGGGGTTTGTATGGATTGAAACTTTCTTT.

This clonotype was detected many times. The rearrangement joins TRBV6-6 to TRBJ1-2, with TRBD1 as a possible D gene (5 bases). The V end lost 10 bases, the J end lost 3 bases, and 12 bases lay between the germline ends. The germline CDR1 and CDR2 sequences are MNHNY and SVGAGI (reference sequence). This CDR3 region has 12 residues. DNA for the CDR3: TGTGCCATCCAGGGTCTCGACTATGGCTACACCTTC. Its translation: CAIQGLDYGYTF.

This clonotype was counted a single time. This may stem from a read error, because a much larger clone lies one nucleotide away. The chain has TRBV7-8 and TRBJ2-1; weak D call: TRBD1 (6 bases). The CDR3 runs 15 residues. Germline CDR1 SGHVS, CDR2 FQNEAQ. Between the trimmed V and J ends, which lost 2 bases and 15 bases, there was a span of 23 bases. Here the CDR3 reads CASSLLGARQVQLFF. The CDR3 nucleotides are TGTGCCAGCAGCTTATTGGGGGCTCGACAGGTGCAACTGTTCTTC.

This chain links TRBV27 with TRBJ1-2; unclear D gene. The CDR3 has 12 residues. With 4 bases removed from V and 8 bases from J, the gap between germline ends came to 11 bases. The germline CDR1 and CDR2 sequences are MNHEY and SMNVEV (reference sequence). The DNA of the CDR3 is TGTGCCAGCAGTTCGTGGGCCTCCGGCTACACCTTC. Protein: CASSSWASGYTF.

The chain joins TRBV20-1 to TRBJ2-7; 11 nucleotides line up with TRBD2. V gave up 0 bases and J gave up 1 base; unmatched junction bases: 5. The CDR3 is made up of 16 amino acids. Germline values: CDR1 DFQATT, CDR2 SNEGSKA (reference sequence). The CDR3, as DNA: TGCAGTGCTAGAGAACTAGCGGGGGACCGGTCCTACGAGCAGTACGTC. Translating it yields CSARELAGDRSYEQYV.

This clonotype has a handful of counts. The chain combines TRBV3-1 with TRBJ2-3; unclear D gene. The ends were cut back, 0 bases at V and 0 bases at J, with 25 bases in the middle. CDR1 LGHDT and CDR2 YNNKEL come from the germline V gene (reference sequence). The CDR3 runs 21 residues. The chain's CDR3 is CASSQDLNSPYLYTSTDTQYF. In nucleotides, the CDR3 is TGTGCCAGCAGCCAAGATCTTAACAGCCCTTACCTTTATACTAGCACAGATACGCAGTATTTT.

V and J are TRBV20-1 and TRBJ2-5, with a tentative D call TRBD1 (6 bases). With 5 bases removed from V and 0 bases from J, the gap between germline ends came to 22 bases. The CDR3 is 17 residues long. Per germline, CDR1 DFQATT and CDR2 SNEGSKA (reference sequence). CDR3 sequence (DNA): TGCAGTGCTGACCCAGGTGACAGGACTTTCTACCAAGAGACCCAGTACTTC. As protein: CSADPGDRTFYQETQYF.

In this sample, this clonotype turned up a few times. One end of the junction is discordant with germline, which a read error may explain. The chain combines TRBV4-3 with TRBJ2-6; no clear D gene. Germline assignment: CDR1 LGHNA and CDR2 YSLEER. This CDR3 contains 12 residues. The CDR3 is CASSQGDNVLTF. The CDR3 bases are TGCGCCAGCAGCCAAGGGGACAACGTCCTGACTTTC.

This clonotype has a handful of counts. The gene calls are TRBV29-1 and TRBJ2-4; 11 bases fit TRBD1. Losses at the gene ends were 0 bases for V and 8 bases for J; bases not matched to a gene: 6. The CDR3 is 15 residues long. Per the germline V gene, CDR1 is SQVTM and CDR2 is ANQGSEA. This CDR3 is CSVEDRDRGTDIQYF. CDR3 bases: TGCAGCGTTGAAGATAGGGACAGGGGGACGGACATTCAGTACTTC.

This clonotype turned up a few times. The chain joins TRBV27 to TRBJ1-1; a weak D match, TRBD1 (5 bases). Germline CDR1 MNHEY, CDR2 SMNVEV (reference sequence). V lost 4 bases and J 4 bases, leaving 10 bases between the germline ends. There are 13 residues in the CDR3. DNA of the CDR3: TGTGCCAGCAGTTCGGGGGTGGGCACTGAAGCTTTCTTT. Protein sequence: CASSSGVGTEAFF.

The CDR3 DNA sequence: TGTGCCAGTAGTACCGGGTTACAGCCCCAGCATTTT. As protein: CASSTGLQPQHF. The chain is built from TRBV19 and TRBJ1-5; D is ambiguous. Trimming cost V 4 bases and J 7 bases, with 8 bases left between them. This CDR3 is built from 12 residues. The V gene's germline CDR1 is LNHDA and CDR2 SQIVND (reference sequence).

This clonotype was observed many times. The gene calls are TRBV6-1 and TRBJ1-5, with D possibly TRBD1 on 6 matching bases. This CDR3 comprises 15 residues. CDR1 is MNHNS, CDR2 SASEGT, per germline. Trimming pared 2 bases from V and 0 bases from J, leaving 8 bases between. DNA of the CDR3: TGTGCCAGCAGTGAACGGACAGTTAGCAATCAGCCCCAGCATTTT. The encoded protein is CASSERTVSNQPQHF.